This TCR beta chain was captured in a study of OX40 agonist ivuxolimab in advanced cancers. About this clone: As yet, its antigen is unknown.

The CDR3 is 14 amino acids. Per germline, CDR1 SNHLY and CDR2 FYNNEI. Trimming removed 6 bases from V and 0 bases from J, with 9 bases in between. Findings and caveats of the study: Certain nonresponders additionally had low normalized T-cell clonal expansion.

Clones were sequenced by immunoSEQ multiplex PCR, and TCRdb holds only the in-frame ones, with some missing. The sample lists tens of thousands of clones; more than 75% were seen once. The source of this sequence is an adult with an advanced solid tumor such as melanoma, head and neck, liver or kidney cancer. The rearrangement links TRBV2 to TRBJ1-3; D is unclear. The sequencing used CD4+ or CD8+ T cells sorted from blood, collected in a trial of the OX40 agonist ivuxolimab. CDR3 amino acids: CASRGSFSGNTIYF. The DNA of the CDR3 is TGTGCCAGCAGAGGATCGTTCTCTGGAAACACCATATATTTT.